These T cell receptor beta chains were read from a single sample in a study of T cells after posttransplantation cyclophosphamide. Produced via immunoSEQ multiplex PCR; TCRdb's table is partial and in-frame only. The table lists approximately 56,000 clones, approximately 94% of them singletons. Sequenced material: PBMCs. The receptor source for this set is a young woman in good health and a related stem cell transplant donor. The CDR3 runs from the conserved cysteine through the conserved F or W. A D gene is named only where the DNA matches it firmly. Size tells how often a clone was seen (once, few, many) or the class of an expanded clone, and some rows leave it out.

v_gene,j_gene,abundance,d_gene,CDR3aa,CDR3nt
TRBV6-4,TRBJ2-3,few,TRBD2,CASSDSAGGASDTQYF,TGTGCCAGCAGTGACTCGGCCGGGGGGGCCTCAGATACGCAGTATTTT
TRBV7-3,TRBJ1-2,NA,NA,CASSADGGSLYGYTF,TGTGCCAGCAGCGCTGACGGGGGATCCCTCTATGGCTACACCTTC
TRBV27,TRBJ1-1,NA,NA,CASSFRENTEAFF,TGTGCCAGCAGTTTCAGGGAGAACACTGAAGCTTTCTTT
TRBV7-9,TRBJ2-1,NA,TRBD2,CASSYSGGRNNEQFF,TGTGCCAGCAGTTATAGCGGGGGGAGGAACAATGAGCAGTTCTTC
TRBV15,TRBJ2-6,NA,NA,CATSKSGVGITSGANVLTF,TGTGCCACCAGCAAGTCGGGGGTCGGGATAACCTCTGGGGCCAACGTCCTGACTTTC
TRBV10-3,TRBJ1-1,NA,NA,CAISPWGAEAFF,TGTGCCATCAGCCCTTGGGGGGCTGAAGCTTTCTTT
TRBV14,TRBJ1-4,NA,NA,CASSRGRGEKLFF,TGTGCCAGCAGCCGCGGCCGGGGTGAAAAACTGTTTTTT
TRBV7-2,TRBJ1-1,NA,NA,CASSWAGRGTEAFF,TGTGCCAGCAGCTGGGCGGGGAGGGGGACTGAAGCTTTCTTT
TRBV6-1,TRBJ2-3,NA,NA,CASSVTQGSTDTQYF,TGTGCCAGCAGTGTCACCCAGGGTAGCACAGATACGCAGTATTTT
TRBV28,TRBJ1-3,NA,NA,CASSRTLSSGNTIYF,TGTGCCAGCAGCCGGACACTATCCTCTGGAAACACCATATATTTT
TRBV7-8,TRBJ1-1,NA,NA,CASSPGRNTEAFF,TGTGCCAGCAGCCCCGGGAGGAACACTGAAGCTTTCTTT
TRBV9,TRBJ1-2,NA,TRBD1,CASSVSTGGNYGYTF,TGTGCCAGCAGCGTATCGACAGGGGGTAACTATGGCTACACCTTC
TRBV5-6,TRBJ1-6,NA,TRBD1,CASSLEQGRRNSPLHF,TGTGCCAGCAGCTTAGAACAGGGGAGACGTAATTCACCCCTCCACTTT
TRBV18,TRBJ2-1,NA,TRBD2,CASSPTSGGTSYNEQFF,TGTGCCAGCTCGCCGACTAGCGGGGGGACCTCCTACAATGAGCAGTTCTTC
TRBV14,TRBJ2-7,NA,NA,CASSQDALNYEQYF,TGTGCCAGCAGCCAAGATGCGCTCAACTACGAGCAGTACTTC
TRBV19,TRBJ1-2,NA,NA,CASSPRGSQSQRGYTF,TGTGCCAGTAGTCCCCGGGGGTCTCAGAGCCAGCGGGGCTACACCTTC
TRBV5-4,TRBJ1-2,once,NA,CASSYNRANYGYTF,TGTGCCAGCAGCTACAACAGGGCTAACTATGGCTACACCTTC
TRBV28,TRBJ2-5,NA,NA,CASSLLVIEQETQYF,TGTGCCAGCAGTTTATTAGTGATAGAACAAGAGACCCAGTACTTC
TRBV29-1,TRBJ1-1,NA,NA,CSVAGADTEAFF,TGCAGCGTTGCAGGGGCGGACACTGAAGCTTTCTTT
TRBV18,TRBJ1-2,NA,NA,CASSPSVTGNYGYTF,TGTGCCAGCTCACCCTCCGTGACGGGGAACTATGGCTACACCTTC
TRBV6-6,TRBJ1-4,NA,TRBD1,CASRPLTGATNEKLFF,TGTGCCAGCAGGCCTCTTACAGGGGCAACTAATGAAAAACTGTTTTTT
TRBV19,TRBJ2-5,NA,TRBD2,CASSAGLAGGRETQYF,TGTGCCAGTAGTGCCGGACTAGCGGGGGGGCGTGAGACCCAGTACTTC
TRBV7-8,TRBJ2-1,NA,TRBD1,CASSLVGTGPYNEQFF,TGTGCCAGCAGCTTAGTTGGGACAGGGCCCTACAATGAGCAGTTCTTC
TRBV7-9,TRBJ2-7,few,NA,CASSLQGDEQYF,TGTGCCAGCAGCTTACAGGGCGACGAGCAGTACTTC
TRBV28,TRBJ1-5,few,NA,CATNVRPSNQPQHF,TGTGCCACAAATGTGCGGCCGAGCAATCAGCCCCAGCATTTT
TRBV10-3,TRBJ1-2,NA,NA,CAISRKLEKSYGYTF,TGTGCCATCAGCCGAAAGCTCGAGAAAAGCTATGGCTACACCTTC
TRBV11-3,TRBJ1-4,NA,NA,CASTRNYYDEKLFF,TGTGCCAGCACTCGGAACTATTATGATGAAAAACTGTTTTTT
TRBV11-3,TRBJ1-1,NA,NA,CASSLDSNTEAFF,TGTGCCAGCAGCTTGGACAGTAACACTGAAGCTTTCTTT
TRBV7-9,TRBJ2-5,NA,NA,CASTLDRWGQETQYF,TGTGCCAGCACCTTAGACAGGTGGGGACAAGAGACCCAGTACTTC
TRBV4-2,TRBJ1-5,NA,NA,CASSQDGGGGSFQPQHF,TGTGCCAGCAGCCAAGATGGAGGGGGGGGCTCCTTTCAGCCCCAGCATTTT
TRBV14,TRBJ2-3,NA,TRBD2,CASSPGGLAGVPTQYF,TGTGCCAGCAGCCCCGGTGGGCTAGCGGGGGTACCTACGCAGTATTTT
TRBV19,TRBJ1-1,NA,NA,CASGWAGDTEAFF,TGTGCCAGTGGTTGGGCCGGGGATACTGAAGCTTTCTTT